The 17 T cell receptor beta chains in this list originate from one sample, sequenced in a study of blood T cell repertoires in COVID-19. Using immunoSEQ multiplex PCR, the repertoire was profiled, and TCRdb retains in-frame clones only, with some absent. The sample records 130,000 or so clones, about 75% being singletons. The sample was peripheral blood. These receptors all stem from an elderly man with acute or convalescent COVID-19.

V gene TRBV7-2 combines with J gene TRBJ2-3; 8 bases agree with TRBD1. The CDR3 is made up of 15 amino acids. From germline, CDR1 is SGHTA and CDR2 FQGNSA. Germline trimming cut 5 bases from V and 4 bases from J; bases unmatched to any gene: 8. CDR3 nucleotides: TGTGCCAGCAGCGTCGCAGGGGGCAGCTCAGATACGCAGTATTTT. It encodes CASSVAGGSSDTQYF.

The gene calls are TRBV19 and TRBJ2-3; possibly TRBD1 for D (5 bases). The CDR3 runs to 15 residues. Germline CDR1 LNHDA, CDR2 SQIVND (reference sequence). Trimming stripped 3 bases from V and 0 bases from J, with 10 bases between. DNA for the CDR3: TGTGCCAGTAGTATTAAGAGACAGAGCACAGATACGCAGTATTTT. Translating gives CASSIKRQSTDTQYF.

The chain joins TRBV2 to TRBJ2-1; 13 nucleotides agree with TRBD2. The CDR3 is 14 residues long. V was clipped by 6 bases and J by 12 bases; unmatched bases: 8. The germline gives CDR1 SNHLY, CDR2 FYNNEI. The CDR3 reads CASRGRTSGGLQFF. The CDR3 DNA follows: TGTGCCAGCAGGGGCCGGACTAGCGGGGGCCTGCAGTTCTTC.

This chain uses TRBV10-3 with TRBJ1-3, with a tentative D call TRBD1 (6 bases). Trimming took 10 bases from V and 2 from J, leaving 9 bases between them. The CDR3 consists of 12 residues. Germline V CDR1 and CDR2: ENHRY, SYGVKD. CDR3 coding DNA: TGTGCCACCGGACAGCCTGGAAACACCATATATTTT. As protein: CATGQPGNTIYF.

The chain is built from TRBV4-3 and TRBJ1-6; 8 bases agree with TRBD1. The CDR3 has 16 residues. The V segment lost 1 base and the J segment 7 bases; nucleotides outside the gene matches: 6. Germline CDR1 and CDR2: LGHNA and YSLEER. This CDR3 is CASSQVGQGANSPLHF. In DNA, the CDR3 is TGCGCCAGCAGCCAAGTTGGGCAGGGGGCGAATTCACCCCTCCACTTT.

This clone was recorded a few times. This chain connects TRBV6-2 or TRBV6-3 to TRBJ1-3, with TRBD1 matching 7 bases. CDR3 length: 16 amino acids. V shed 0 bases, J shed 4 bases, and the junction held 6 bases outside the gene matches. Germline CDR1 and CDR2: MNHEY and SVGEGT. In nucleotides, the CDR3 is TGTGCCAGCAGTTACTCGTACAGGGGAAACGGAAACACCATATATTTT. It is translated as CASSYSYRGNGNTIYF.

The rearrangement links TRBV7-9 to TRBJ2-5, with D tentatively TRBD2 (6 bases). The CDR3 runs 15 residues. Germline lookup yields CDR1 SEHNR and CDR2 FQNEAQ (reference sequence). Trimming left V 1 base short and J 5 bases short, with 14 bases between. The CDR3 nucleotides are TGTGCCAGCAGCTTAGAAGGGAGGTTAACCGAGACCCAGTACTTC. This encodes CASSLEGRLTETQYF.

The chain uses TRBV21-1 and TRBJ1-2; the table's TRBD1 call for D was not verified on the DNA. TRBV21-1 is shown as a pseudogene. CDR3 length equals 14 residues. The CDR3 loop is CASSKEHHPNGYTF. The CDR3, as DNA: TGTGCCAGCAGCAAAGAACATCATCCAAATGGCTACACCTTC.

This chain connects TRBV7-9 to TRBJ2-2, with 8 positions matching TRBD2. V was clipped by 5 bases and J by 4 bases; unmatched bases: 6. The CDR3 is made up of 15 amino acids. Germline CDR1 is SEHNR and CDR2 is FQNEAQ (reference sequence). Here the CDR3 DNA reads TGTGCCAGCAGCGTCACGGCGGGGGGCACCGGGGAGCTGTTTTTT. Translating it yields CASSVTAGGTGELFF.

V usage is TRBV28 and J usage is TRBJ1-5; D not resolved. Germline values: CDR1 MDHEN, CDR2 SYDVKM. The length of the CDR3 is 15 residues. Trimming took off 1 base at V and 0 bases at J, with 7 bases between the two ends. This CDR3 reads CASSLFQLSNQPQHF. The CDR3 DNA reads TGTGCCAGCAGTTTATTTCAACTTAGCAATCAGCCCCAGCATTTT.

CDR3 in amino acids: CASSQNRGKQETQYF. CDR3 nucleotide sequence: TGTGCCAGCAGCCAAAACAGGGGGAAGCAAGAGACCCAGTACTTC. The chain uses TRBV3-1 (or the pseudogene TRBV3-2) and TRBJ2-5, with TRBD1 matching 8 bases. Germline trimming cut 2 bases from V and 2 bases from J; bases unmatched to any gene: 4. Germline-derived CDR1 and CDR2 are LGHDT and YNNKEL (reference sequence). The CDR3 is 15 residues long.

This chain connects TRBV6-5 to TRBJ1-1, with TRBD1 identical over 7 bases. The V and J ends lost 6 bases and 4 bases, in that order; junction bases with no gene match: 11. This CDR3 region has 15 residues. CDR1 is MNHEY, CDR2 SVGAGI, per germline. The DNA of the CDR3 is TGTGCCAGCAGAACAGGGGAAGTAGGAAGCACTGAAGCTTTCTTT. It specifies CASRTGEVGSTEAFF.

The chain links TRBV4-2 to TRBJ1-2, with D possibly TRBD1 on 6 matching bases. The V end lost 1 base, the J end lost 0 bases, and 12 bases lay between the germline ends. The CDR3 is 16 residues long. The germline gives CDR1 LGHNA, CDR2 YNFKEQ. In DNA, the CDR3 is TGTGCCAGCAGCCAAGTTGGGACACCTGCTAACTATGGCTACACCTTC. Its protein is CASSQVGTPANYGYTF.

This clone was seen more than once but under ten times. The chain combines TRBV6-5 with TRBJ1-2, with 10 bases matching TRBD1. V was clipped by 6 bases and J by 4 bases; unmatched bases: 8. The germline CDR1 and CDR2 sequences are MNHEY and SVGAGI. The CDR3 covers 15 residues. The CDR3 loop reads CASRLGQGGGYGYTF. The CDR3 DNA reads TGTGCCAGCAGATTAGGACAGGGGGGCGGCTATGGCTACACCTTC.

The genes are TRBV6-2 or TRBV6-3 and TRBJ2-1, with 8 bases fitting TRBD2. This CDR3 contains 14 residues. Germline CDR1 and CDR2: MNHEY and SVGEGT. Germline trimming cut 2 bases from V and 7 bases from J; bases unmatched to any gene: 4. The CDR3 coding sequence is TGTGCCAGCAGTTACCCCGCGGGGGGAAATGAGCAGTTCTTC. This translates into CASSYPAGGNEQFF.

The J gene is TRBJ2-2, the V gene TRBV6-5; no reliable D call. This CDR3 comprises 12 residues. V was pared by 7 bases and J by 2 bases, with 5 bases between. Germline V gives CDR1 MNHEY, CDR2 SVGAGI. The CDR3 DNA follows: TGTGCCAGCATTAAAAACACCGGGGAGCTGTTTTTT. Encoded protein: CASIKNTGELFF.

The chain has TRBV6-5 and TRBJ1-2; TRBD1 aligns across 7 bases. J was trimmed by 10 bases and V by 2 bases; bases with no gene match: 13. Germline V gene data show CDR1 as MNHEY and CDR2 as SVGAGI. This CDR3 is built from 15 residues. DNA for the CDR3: TGTGCCAGCAGTTACGACCCCTTAGCAGGGGGGTCCTACACCTTC. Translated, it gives CASSYDPLAGGSYTF.